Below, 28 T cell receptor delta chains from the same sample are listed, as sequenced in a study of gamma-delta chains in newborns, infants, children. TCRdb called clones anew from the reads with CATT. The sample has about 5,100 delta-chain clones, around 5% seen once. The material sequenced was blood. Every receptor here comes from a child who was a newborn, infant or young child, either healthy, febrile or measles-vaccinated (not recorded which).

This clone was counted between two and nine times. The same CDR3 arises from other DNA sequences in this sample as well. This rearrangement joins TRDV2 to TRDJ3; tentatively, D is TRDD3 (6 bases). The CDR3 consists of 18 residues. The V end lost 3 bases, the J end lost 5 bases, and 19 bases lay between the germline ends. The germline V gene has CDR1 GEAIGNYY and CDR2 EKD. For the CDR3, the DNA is TGTGCCTGTGACGGGAGGGGGACCTCGGCCCGGGACACCCGACAGATGTTTTTC. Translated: CACDGRGTSARDTRQMFF.

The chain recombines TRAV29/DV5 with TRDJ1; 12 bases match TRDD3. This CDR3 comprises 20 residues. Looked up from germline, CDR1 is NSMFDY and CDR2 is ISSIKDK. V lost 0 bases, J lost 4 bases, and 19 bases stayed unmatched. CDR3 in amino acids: CAASARSYGYWGIQGDKLIF. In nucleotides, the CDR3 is TGTGCAGCAAGCGCCAGATCCTACGGATACTGGGGGATACAAGGCGATAAACTCATCTTT.

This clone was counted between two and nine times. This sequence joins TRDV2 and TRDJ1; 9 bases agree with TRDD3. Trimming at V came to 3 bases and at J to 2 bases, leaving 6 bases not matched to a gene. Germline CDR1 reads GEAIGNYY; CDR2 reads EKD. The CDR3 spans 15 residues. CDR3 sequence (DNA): TGTGCCTGTGACCCTTTGGGGGATAAGACCGATAAACTCATCTTT. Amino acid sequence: CACDPLGDKTDKLIF.

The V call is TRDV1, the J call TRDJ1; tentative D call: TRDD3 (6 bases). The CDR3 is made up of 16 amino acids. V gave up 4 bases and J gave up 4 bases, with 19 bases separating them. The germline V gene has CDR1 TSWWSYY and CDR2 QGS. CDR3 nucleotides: TGTGCTCTTGGGGGCCCCTACCCGTACTGGGTCGATAAACTCATCTTT. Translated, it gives CALGGPYPYWVDKLIF.

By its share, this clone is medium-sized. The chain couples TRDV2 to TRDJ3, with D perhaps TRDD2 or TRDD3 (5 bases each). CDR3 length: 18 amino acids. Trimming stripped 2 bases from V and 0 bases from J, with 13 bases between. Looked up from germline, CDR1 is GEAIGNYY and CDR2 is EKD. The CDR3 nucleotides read TGTGCCTGTGACAGGATATCTTCCCTCTCCTGGGACACCCGACAGATGTTTTTC. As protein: CACDRISSLSWDTRQMFF.

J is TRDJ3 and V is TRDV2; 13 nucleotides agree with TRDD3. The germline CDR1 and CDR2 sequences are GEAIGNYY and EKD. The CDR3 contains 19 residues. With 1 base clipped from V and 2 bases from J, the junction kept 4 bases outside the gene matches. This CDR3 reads CACDTLLGDTAWDTRQMFF. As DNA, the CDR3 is TGTGCCTGTGACACTCTACTGGGGGATACGGCCTGGGACACCCGACAGATGTTTTTC.

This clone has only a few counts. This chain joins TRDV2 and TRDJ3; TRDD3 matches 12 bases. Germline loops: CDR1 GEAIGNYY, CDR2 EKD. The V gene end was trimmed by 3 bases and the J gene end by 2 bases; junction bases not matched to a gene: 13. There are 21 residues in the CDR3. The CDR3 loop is CACDRLLGDTRLTWDTRQMFF. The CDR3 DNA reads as TGTGCCTGTGACCGGTTACTGGGGGATACCCGGTTGACCTGGGACACCCGACAGATGTTTTTC.

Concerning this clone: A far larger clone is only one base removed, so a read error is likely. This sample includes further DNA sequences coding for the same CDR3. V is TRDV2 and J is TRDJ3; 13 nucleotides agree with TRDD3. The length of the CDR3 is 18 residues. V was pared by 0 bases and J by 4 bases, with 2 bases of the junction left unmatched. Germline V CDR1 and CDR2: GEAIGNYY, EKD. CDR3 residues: CACDTVLGDTWDTRQMFF. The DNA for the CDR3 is TGTGCCTGTGACACCGTACTGGGGGATACGTGGGACACCCGACAGATGTTTTTC.

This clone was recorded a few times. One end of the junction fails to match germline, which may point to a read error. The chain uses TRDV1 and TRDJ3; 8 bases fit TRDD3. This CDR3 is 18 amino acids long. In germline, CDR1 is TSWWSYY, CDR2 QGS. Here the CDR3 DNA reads TGTGCCCTTGCAGAACTGGGGGCTATCTCCTGGGACACCCGACAGATGTTTTTC. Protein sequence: CALAELGAISWDTRQMFF.

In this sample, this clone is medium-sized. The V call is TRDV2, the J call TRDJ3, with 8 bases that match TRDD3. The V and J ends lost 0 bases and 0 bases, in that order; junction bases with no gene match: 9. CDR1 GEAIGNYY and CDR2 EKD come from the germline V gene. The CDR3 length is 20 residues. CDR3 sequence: CACDTVVLGVSSWDTRQMFF. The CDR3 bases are TGTGCCTGTGACACCGTCGTACTGGGGGTTAGCTCCTGGGACACCCGACAGATGTTTTTC.

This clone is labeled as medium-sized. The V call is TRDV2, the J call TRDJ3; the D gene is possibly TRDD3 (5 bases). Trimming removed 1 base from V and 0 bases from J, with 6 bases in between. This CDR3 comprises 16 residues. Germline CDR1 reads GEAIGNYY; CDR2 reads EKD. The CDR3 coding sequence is TGTGCCTGTGACACGGGGGCCTCCTGGGACACCCGACAGATGTTTTTC. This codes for CACDTGASWDTRQMFF.

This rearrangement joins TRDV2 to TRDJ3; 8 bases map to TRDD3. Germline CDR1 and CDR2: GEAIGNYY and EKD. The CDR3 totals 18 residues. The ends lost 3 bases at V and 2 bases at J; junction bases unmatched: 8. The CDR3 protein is CACDDWGMDPWDTRQMFF. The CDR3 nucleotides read TGTGCCTGTGACGATTGGGGGATGGACCCCTGGGACACCCGACAGATGTTTTTC.

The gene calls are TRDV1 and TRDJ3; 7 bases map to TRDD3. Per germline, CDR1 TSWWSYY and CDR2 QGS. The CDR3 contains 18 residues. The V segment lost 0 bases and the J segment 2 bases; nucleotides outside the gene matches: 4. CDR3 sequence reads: CALGELGDRTWDTRQMFF. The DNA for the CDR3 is TGTGCTCTTGGGGAACTAGGGGATAGGACCTGGGACACCCGACAGATGTTTTTC.

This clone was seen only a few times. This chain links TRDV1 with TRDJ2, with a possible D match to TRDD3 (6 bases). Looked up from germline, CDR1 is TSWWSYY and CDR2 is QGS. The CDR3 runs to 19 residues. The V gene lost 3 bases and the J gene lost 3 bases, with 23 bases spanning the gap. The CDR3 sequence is CALGDSLGGDQGMTAQLFF. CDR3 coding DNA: TGTGCTCTTGGGGACTCCCTTGGCGGGGATCAGGGGATGACAGCACAACTCTTCTTT.

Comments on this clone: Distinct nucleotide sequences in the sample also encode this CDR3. CDR3 protein: CACDRLGSWDTRQMFF. CDR3 nucleotide sequence: TGTGCCTGTGACAGACTGGGCTCCTGGGACACCCGACAGATGTTTTTC. The chain links TRDV2 to TRDJ3, with D possibly TRDD3 on 6 matching bases. The germline CDR1 and CDR2 sequences are GEAIGNYY and EKD. CDR3 size: 16 residues. With 2 bases removed from V and 0 bases from J, the gap between germline ends came to 7 bases.

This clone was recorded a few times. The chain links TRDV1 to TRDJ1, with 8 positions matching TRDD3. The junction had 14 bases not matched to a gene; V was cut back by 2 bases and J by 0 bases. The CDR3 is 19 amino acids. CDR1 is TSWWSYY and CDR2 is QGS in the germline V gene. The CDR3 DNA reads TGTGCTCTTGGGGAAGGGTACTCTTGGGGGATCTCGTACACCGATAAACTCATCTTT. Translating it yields CALGEGYSWGISYTDKLIF.

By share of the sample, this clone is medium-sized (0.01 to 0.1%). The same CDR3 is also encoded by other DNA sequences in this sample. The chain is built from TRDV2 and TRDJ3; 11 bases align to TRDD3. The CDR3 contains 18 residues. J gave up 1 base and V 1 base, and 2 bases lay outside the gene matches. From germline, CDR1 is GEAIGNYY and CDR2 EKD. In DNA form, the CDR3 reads TGTGCCTGTGACACTGGGGGATACGGTTCCTGGGACACCCGACAGATGTTTTTC. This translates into CACDTGGYGSWDTRQMFF.

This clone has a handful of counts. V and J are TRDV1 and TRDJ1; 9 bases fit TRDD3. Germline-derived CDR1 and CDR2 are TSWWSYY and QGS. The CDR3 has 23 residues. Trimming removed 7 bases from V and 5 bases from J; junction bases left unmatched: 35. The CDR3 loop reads CALVSPPSAPTTNTGGRYDKLIF. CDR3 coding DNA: TGTGCTCTTGTAAGTCCCCCCTCCGCCCCCACTACGAATACTGGGGGACGGTATGATAAACTCATCTTT.

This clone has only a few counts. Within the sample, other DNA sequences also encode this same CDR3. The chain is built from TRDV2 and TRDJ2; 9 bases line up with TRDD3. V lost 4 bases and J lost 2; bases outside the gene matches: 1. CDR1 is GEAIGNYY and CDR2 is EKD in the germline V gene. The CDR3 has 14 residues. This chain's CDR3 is CACDTGGLTAQLFF. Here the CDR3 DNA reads TGTGCCTGTGATACTGGGGGATTGACAGCACAACTCTTCTTT.

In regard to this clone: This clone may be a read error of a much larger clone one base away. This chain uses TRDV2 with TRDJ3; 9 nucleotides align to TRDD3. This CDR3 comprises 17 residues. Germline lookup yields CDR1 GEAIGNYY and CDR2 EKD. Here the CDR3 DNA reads TGTGCCCGTGACACCACTGGGGGATCCTGGGACACCCGACAGATGTTTTTC. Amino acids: CARDTTGGSWDTRQMFF.

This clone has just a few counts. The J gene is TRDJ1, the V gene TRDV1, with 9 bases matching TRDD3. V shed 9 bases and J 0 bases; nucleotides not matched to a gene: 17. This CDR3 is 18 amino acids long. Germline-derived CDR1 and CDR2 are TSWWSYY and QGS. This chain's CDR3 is CALNYRTGGARYTDKLIF. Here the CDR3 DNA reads TGTGCTCTGAACTACCGAACTGGGGGAGCTCGTTACACCGATAAACTCATCTTT.

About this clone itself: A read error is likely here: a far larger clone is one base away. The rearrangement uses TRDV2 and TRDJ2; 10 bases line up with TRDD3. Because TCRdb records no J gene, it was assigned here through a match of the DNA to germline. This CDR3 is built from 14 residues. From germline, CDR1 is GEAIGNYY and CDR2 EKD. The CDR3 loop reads CAGDILGDTAQLFF. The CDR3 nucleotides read TGTGCCGGTGACATACTGGGGGATACAGCACAACTCTTCTTT.

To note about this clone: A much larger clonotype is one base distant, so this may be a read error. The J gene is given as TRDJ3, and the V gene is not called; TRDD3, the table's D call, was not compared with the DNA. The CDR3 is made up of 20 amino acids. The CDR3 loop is CACDKVLGDTRTWYTRQMFF. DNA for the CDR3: TGTGCCTGTGACAAAGTACTGGGGGATACGCGGACCTGGTACACCCGACAGATGTTTTTC.

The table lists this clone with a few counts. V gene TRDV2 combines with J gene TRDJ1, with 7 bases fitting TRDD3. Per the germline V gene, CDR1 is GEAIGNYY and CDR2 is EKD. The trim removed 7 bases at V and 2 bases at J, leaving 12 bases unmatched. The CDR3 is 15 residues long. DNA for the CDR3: TGTGCCTGCGGCACGATGGAGGGGGATACCGATAAACTCATCTTT. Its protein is CACGTMEGDTDKLIF.

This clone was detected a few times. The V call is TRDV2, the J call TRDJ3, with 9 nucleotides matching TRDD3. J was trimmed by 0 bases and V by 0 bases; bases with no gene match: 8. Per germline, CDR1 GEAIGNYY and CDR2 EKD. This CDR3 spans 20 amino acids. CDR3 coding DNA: TGTGCCTGTGACACCGTCTTACTGGGGGAAAGCTCCTGGGACACCCGACAGATGTTTTTC. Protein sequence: CACDTVLLGESSWDTRQMFF.

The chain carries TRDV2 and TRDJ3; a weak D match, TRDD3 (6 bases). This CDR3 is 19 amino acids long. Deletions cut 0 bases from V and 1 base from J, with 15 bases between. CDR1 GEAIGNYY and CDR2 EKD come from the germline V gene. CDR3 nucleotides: TGTGCCTGTGACACCGTGGGGGTACCACTTTCCTGGGACACCCGACAGATGTTTTTC. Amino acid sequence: CACDTVGVPLSWDTRQMFF.

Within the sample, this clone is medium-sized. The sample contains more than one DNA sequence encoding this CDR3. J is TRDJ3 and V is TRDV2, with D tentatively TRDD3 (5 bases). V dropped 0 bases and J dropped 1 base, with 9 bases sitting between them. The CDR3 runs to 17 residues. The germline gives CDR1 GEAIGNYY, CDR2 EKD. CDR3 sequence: CACDTVLASWDTRQMFF. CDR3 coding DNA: TGTGCCTGTGACACCGTACTGGCTTCCTGGGACACCCGACAGATGTTTTTC.

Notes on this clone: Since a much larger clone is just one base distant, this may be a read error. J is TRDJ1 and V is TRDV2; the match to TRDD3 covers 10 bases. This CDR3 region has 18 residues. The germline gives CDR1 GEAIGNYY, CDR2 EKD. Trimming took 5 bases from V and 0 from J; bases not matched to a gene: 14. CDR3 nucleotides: TGTGCCTGTGGCCCCCTTACTGGGGGATTCCCGTACACCGATAAACTCATCTTT. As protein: CACGPLTGGFPYTDKLIF.